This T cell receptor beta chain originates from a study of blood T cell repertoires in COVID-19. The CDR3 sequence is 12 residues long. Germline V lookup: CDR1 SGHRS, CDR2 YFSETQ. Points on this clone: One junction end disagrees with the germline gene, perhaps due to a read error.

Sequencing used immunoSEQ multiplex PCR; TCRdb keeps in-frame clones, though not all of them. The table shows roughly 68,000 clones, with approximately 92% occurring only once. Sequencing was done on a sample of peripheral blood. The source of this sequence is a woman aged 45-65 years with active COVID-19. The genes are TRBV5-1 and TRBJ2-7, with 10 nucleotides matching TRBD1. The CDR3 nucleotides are TGCGCCAGCAGCTTGGAAGGGGACAGGGGTCACTTC. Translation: CASSLEGDRGHF.